The 30 T cell receptor beta chains in this list originate from one sample, sequenced in a study of T-cell reconstitution after alpha-beta-depleted transplantation in children. Unique molecular identifiers were built into the TCRbeta library. In TCRdb, the PCR reads were re-called with MiXCR into one record per CDR3 protein. The sample lists about 360,000 distinct CDR3 sequences, 13% occurring once. Source: PBMCs, taken from the stem cell graft. The receptor source for this set is a human donor who donated a stem cell graft to a child with Fanconi anemia.

The chain carries TRBV10-3 and TRBJ2-2; TRBD1 matches 9 bases. CDR3 length equals 15 residues. Germline V gives CDR1 ENHRY, CDR2 SYGVKD. Trimming at V came to 4 bases and at J to 7 bases, leaving 7 bases not matched to a gene. Here the CDR3 DNA reads TGTGCCATCAGTGGGGACAGGGATCCCGGCGGGGAGCTGTTTTTT. Amino acids: CAISGDRDPGGELFF.

This chain joins TRBV11-1 and TRBJ1-1, with a weak D call TRBD1 (5 bases). Trimming pared 0 bases from V and 3 bases from J, leaving 20 bases between. The CDR3 covers 18 residues. The germline gives CDR1 SGHAT, CDR2 FQDESV (reference sequence). This CDR3 is CASSLARQGWKGDTEAFF. The CDR3 coding sequence is TGTGCCAGCAGCTTAGCGCGCCAGGGTTGGAAAGGAGACACTGAAGCTTTCTTT.

This clonotype occurred once. V and J are TRBV7-3 and TRBJ2-1; 12 bases map to TRBD2. The CDR3 totals 19 residues. Trimming at V came to 5 bases and at J to 0 bases, leaving 11 bases not matched to a gene. CDR1 SGHTA and CDR2 FQGTGA come from the germline V gene. The CDR3 region is CASSPMGLAGGYSYNEQFF. DNA for the CDR3: TGTGCCAGCAGCCCGATGGGGCTAGCGGGGGGGTACTCCTACAATGAGCAGTTCTTC.

This clonotype was detected a few times. The chain couples TRBV7-2 to TRBJ2-1, with TRBD2 matching over 8 bases. From germline, CDR1 is SGHTA and CDR2 FQGNSA. Losses at the gene ends were 1 base for V and 6 bases for J; bases not matched to a gene: 8. This CDR3 spans 16 amino acids. The CDR3: CASSLGGSRGGNEQFF. Written as DNA, the CDR3 is TGTGCCAGCAGCTTAGGCGGTAGTCGGGGGGGCAATGAGCAGTTCTTC.

This clonotype was picked up a small number of times. This chain uses TRBV7-6 with TRBJ2-3, with D possibly TRBD2 on 6 matching bases. V was cut by 2 bases and J by 2 bases, with 14 bases left in between. The CDR3 runs 16 residues. Germline CDR1 reads SGHVS; CDR2 reads FNYEAQ. This chain's CDR3 is CASSLWASELTDTQYF. The CDR3 bases are TGTGCCAGCAGCTTATGGGCTAGCGAGCTCACAGATACGCAGTATTTT.

This clonotype has ten or more counts. The chain employs TRBV4-2 and TRBJ1-4; D unresolved. V was shortened by 4 bases and J by 4 bases, with 10 bases between the two germline ends. CDR1 and CDR2 from the germline V gene are LGHNA and YNFKEQ. This CDR3 comprises 14 residues. DNA of the CDR3: TGTGCCAGCAGCCTCCAAACCCTTAATGAAAAACTGTTTTTT. The encoded protein is CASSLQTLNEKLFF.

V is TRBV11-2 and J is TRBJ2-3; no definite D call. CDR1 SGHAT and CDR2 FQNNGV come from the germline V gene. The CDR3 has 13 amino acids. The V end lost 6 bases, the J end lost 2 bases, and 9 bases lay between the germline ends. The CDR3 bases are TGTGCCAGCAGTTTGGGCTACACAGATACGCAGTATTTT. Amino acid sequence: CASSLGYTDTQYF.

This clonotype was picked up many times. V usage is TRBV6-2 or TRBV6-3 and J usage is TRBJ1-5, with D unresolved. This CDR3 has 12 residues. Germline CDR1 reads MNHEY; CDR2 reads SVGEGT. V gave up 6 bases and J gave up 5 bases, with 8 bases separating them. CDR3: CASSPNYQPQHF. In DNA form, the CDR3 reads TGTGCCAGCAGCCCCAATTATCAGCCCCAGCATTTT.

The chain has TRBV7-2 and TRBJ2-3, with 10 nucleotides matching TRBD2. Trimming at V came to 6 bases and at J to 1 base, leaving 4 bases not matched to a gene. This CDR3 has 15 residues. Germline lookup yields CDR1 SGHTA and CDR2 FQGNSA. The CDR3 sequence: CASRSGLAGTDTQYF. The CDR3 DNA is TGTGCCAGCAGATCAGGACTAGCGGGCACAGATACGCAGTATTTT.

This clonotype has at least ten counts. This sequence joins TRBV7-2 and TRBJ2-3, with no clear D. V shed 2 bases and J shed 2 bases, with 8 bases lying between them. The CDR3 has 14 amino acids. Germline CDR1 is SGHTA and CDR2 is FQGNSA. CDR3 DNA sequence: TGTGCCAGCAGCTTACGGGTGAACACAGATACGCAGTATTTT. Amino acids: CASSLRVNTDTQYF.

There are many counts of this clonotype. V gene TRBV6-2 or TRBV6-3 combines with J gene TRBJ2-1, with 7 bases fitting TRBD1. Unmatched junction bases numbered 5, after V lost 0 bases and J lost 9 bases. Germline values: CDR1 MNHEY, CDR2 SVGEGT. The CDR3 is 14 amino acids. CDR3 nucleotide sequence: TGTGCCAGCAGTTACTCCCCAGGGGGTATTGAGCAGTTCTTC. As protein: CASSYSPGGIEQFF.

V is TRBV7-8 and J is TRBJ1-5; D perhaps matches TRBD1 (5 bases). Deletions cut 4 bases from V and 4 bases from J, with 11 bases between. This CDR3 is 14 amino acids long. CDR1 is SGHVS and CDR2 is FQNEAQ in the germline V gene. The CDR3 is CASSSDSPNQPQHF. The CDR3 region has the DNA TGTGCCAGCAGCTCCGACAGTCCTAATCAGCCCCAGCATTTT.

The genes are TRBV20-1 and TRBJ1-4, with unresolved D. CDR1 is DFQATT and CDR2 is SNEGSKA in the germline V gene (reference sequence). The CDR3 is made up of 13 amino acids. Trimming removed 3 bases at V and 2 bases at J, with 7 bases between. CDR3 nucleotide sequence: TGCAGTGCTAGGAGGGATACTAATGAAAAACTGTTTTTT. Translated: CSARRDTNEKLFF.

There are many counts of this clonotype. The chain uses TRBV29-1 and TRBJ1-1; TRBD1 is a possible D gene (5 bases). The length of the CDR3 is 11 residues. V lost 6 bases and J 4 bases, leaving 9 bases between the germline ends. Germline V lookup: CDR1 SQVTM, CDR2 ANQGSEA. This CDR3 reads CSVRDATEAFF. CDR3 coding DNA: TGCAGCGTCAGGGACGCCACTGAAGCTTTCTTT.

This chain links TRBV30 with TRBJ1-1; possible D gene TRBD1, 5 bases. CDR3 length: 12 amino acids. The V end lost 2 bases, the J end lost 5 bases, and 9 bases lay between the germline ends. Germline V gives CDR1 GTSNPN, CDR2 SVGIG (reference sequence). The CDR3 sequence is CAWSLGLTEAFF. Written as DNA, the CDR3 is TGTGCCTGGAGTTTGGGACTAACTGAAGCTTTCTTT.

The chain joins TRBV3-1 to TRBJ1-3, with D hard to call. Germline CDR1 and CDR2: LGHDT and YNNKEL (reference sequence). Trimming removed 9 bases at V and 0 bases at J, with 6 bases between. CDR3 length: 12 amino acids. The CDR3 loop reads CASADSGNTIYF. The CDR3 DNA follows: TGTGCCAGTGCGGACTCTGGAAACACCATATATTTT. The full variable domain, completed using reference TRBV3-1 and TRBJ1-3, is DTAVSQTPKYLVTQMGNDKSIKCEQNLGHDTMYWYKQDSKKFLKIMFSYNNKELIINETVPNRFSPKSPDKAHLNLHINSLELGDSAVYFCASADSGNTIYFGEGSWLTVV.

The chain joins TRBV29-1 to TRBJ1-4; TRBD1 matches at 7 bases. This CDR3 comprises 13 residues. The junction had 10 bases not matched to a gene; V was cut back by 8 bases and J by 7 bases. Per germline, CDR1 SQVTM and CDR2 ANQGSEA. The CDR3 reads CSMRQGGSEKLFF. Here the CDR3 DNA reads TGCAGCATGCGACAGGGTGGAAGTGAAAAACTGTTTTTT. The whole variable domain, remainder taken from reference TRBV29-1 and TRBJ1-4, is SAVISQKPSRDICQRGTSLTIQCQVDSQVTMMFWYRQQPGQSLTLIATANQGSEATYESGFVIDKFPISRPNLTFSTLTVSNMSPEDSSIYLCSMRQGGSEKLFFGSGTQLSVL.

This clonotype was seen repeatedly, ten times or more. The chain links TRBV29-1 to TRBJ2-5, with 11 bases identical to TRBD1. This CDR3 has 14 amino acids. Unmatched junction bases numbered 6, after V lost 3 bases and J lost 6 bases. The germline V gene encodes CDR1 SQVTM and CDR2 ANQGSEA. CDR3 DNA sequence: TGCAGCGTTGAGGGACAGGGGGTTCTGAAGACCCAGTACTTC. It codes for CSVEGQGVLKTQYF. Complete variable domain (other parts from reference TRBV29-1 and TRBJ2-5): SAVISQKPSRDICQRGTSLTIQCQVDSQVTMMFWYRQQPGQSLTLIATANQGSEATYESGFVIDKFPISRPNLTFSTLTVSNMSPEDSSIYLCSVEGQGVLKTQYFGPGTRLLVL.

This clonotype was recorded many times. J is TRBJ1-2 and V is TRBV15; D remains ambiguous. CDR3 size: 15 residues. V lost 2 bases and J lost 4, with 14 bases in between. The V gene's germline CDR1 is LNHNV and CDR2 YYDKDF (reference sequence). CDR3 bases: TGTGCCACCAGCAGACAAAGACATGGTCTCTATGGCTACACCTTC. It translates to CATSRQRHGLYGYTF. The full variable domain, rest sourced from reference TRBV15 and TRBJ1-2, is DAMVIQNPRYQVTQFGKPVTLSCSQTLNHNVMYWYQQKSSQAPKLLFHYYDKDFNNEADTPDNFQSRRPNTSFCFLDIRSPGLGDTAMYLCATSRQRHGLYGYTFGSGTRLTVV.

This chain links TRBV11-2 with TRBJ2-1; perhaps D is TRBD1 or TRBD2 (6 bases each). This CDR3 is built from 15 residues. V lost 5 bases and J 9 bases, leaving 20 bases between the germline ends. CDR1 is SGHAT and CDR2 is FQNNGV in the germline V gene. CDR3 loop: CASSAAGGREVEQFF. CDR3 nucleotides: TGTGCCAGCAGCGCTGCTGGGGGGCGCGAAGTTGAGCAGTTCTTC.

This sequence joins TRBV6-1 and TRBJ2-4, with 7 bases that match TRBD1. There are 15 residues in the CDR3. V lost 6 bases, J lost 0 bases, and 5 bases stayed unmatched. Germline CDR1 MNHNS, CDR2 SASEGT. CDR3 nucleotide sequence: TGTGCCAGCAGCTCGGGACAGAGAGCCAAAAACATTCAGTACTTC. Translating it yields CASSSGQRAKNIQYF.

There are a few counts of this clonotype. J is TRBJ1-1 and V is TRBV29-1; tentatively, D is TRBD1 (5 bases). This CDR3 is 13 amino acids long. Trimming cost V 7 bases and J 1 base, with 13 bases left between them. Germline CDR1 and CDR2: SQVTM and ANQGSEA. Here the CDR3 DNA reads TGCAGCGCAAAATTGGACACGAACACTGAAGCTTTCTTT. It yields the protein CSAKLDTNTEAFF. The variable domain in full, completed from reference TRBV29-1 and TRBJ1-1, reads SAVISQKPSRDICQRGTSLTIQCQVDSQVTMMFWYRQQPGQSLTLIATANQGSEATYESGFVIDKFPISRPNLTFSTLTVSNMSPEDSSIYLCSAKLDTNTEAFFGQGTRLTVV.

The chain employs TRBV5-8 and TRBJ2-1; tentative D call: TRBD1 (6 bases). V lost 3 bases, J lost 0 bases, and 16 bases lay in between. The germline CDR1 and CDR2 sequences are SGHTS and YDEGEE. The CDR3 has 17 amino acids. The CDR3 region is CASSWDRTASSYNEQFF. The CDR3 nucleotides are TGTGCCAGCAGCTGGGACCGGACAGCGAGCTCCTACAATGAGCAGTTCTTC.

This clonotype was seen a handful of times. J is TRBJ1-1 and V is TRBV5-1; the D gene is possibly TRBD1 (5 bases). CDR1 and CDR2 from the germline V gene are SGHRS and YFSETQ. V dropped 3 bases and J dropped 5 bases, with 17 bases sitting between them. CDR3 length: 15 residues. The CDR3 DNA is TGCGCCAGCAGCTATCAAGCGGGGGGGGGAACTGAAGCTTTCTTT. Amino acid sequence: CASSYQAGGGTEAFF.

This clonotype has at least ten counts. V is TRBV5-1 and J is TRBJ2-7; the match to TRBD2 covers 12 bases. Germline V gene sequence: CDR1 SGHRS, CDR2 YFSETQ. With 4 bases clipped from V and 7 bases from J, the junction kept 12 bases outside the gene matches. The CDR3 spans 16 residues. CDR3 sequence: CASSLNLPGLAGEQYF. The CDR3 region has the DNA TGCGCCAGCAGCCTGAACTTACCGGGACTAGCGGGTGAGCAGTACTTC.

This sequence joins TRBV3-1 and TRBJ1-1, with D unresolved. The CDR3 covers 12 residues. V lost 2 bases to trimming and J lost 7 bases, with 8 bases between them. CDR1 LGHDT and CDR2 YNNKEL come from the germline V gene (reference sequence). DNA for the CDR3: TGTGCCAGCAGCCAAAATAAAAATGAAGCTTTCTTT. As protein: CASSQNKNEAFF.

The V and J genes are TRBV5-1 and TRBJ1-4; D call uncertain. Trimming left V 3 bases short and J 8 bases short, with 8 bases between. The CDR3 is made up of 12 amino acids. Germline loops: CDR1 SGHRS, CDR2 YFSETQ. The CDR3 spells CASSSPSEKLFF. The CDR3 DNA reads as TGCGCCAGCAGCTCGCCTTCGGAAAAACTGTTTTTT.

This rearrangement joins TRBV5-1 to TRBJ2-2, with 8 bases lining up with TRBD1. Germline-derived CDR1 and CDR2 are SGHRS and YFSETQ. The CDR3 runs to 15 residues. V lost 3 bases, J lost 4 bases, and 5 bases stayed unmatched. The CDR3 region is CASSWTGSTTGELFF. The CDR3 DNA follows: TGCGCCAGCAGCTGGACAGGGAGTACCACCGGGGAGCTGTTTTTT.

The sample holds many counts of this clonotype. The rearrangement joins TRBV5-1 to TRBJ2-1; 7 bases agree with TRBD1. Trimming removed 3 bases from V and 0 bases from J; junction bases left unmatched: 15. The germline V gene encodes CDR1 SGHRS and CDR2 YFSETQ. There are 19 residues in the CDR3. The CDR3 DNA sequence: TGCGCCAGCAGCTCGAGACCCCTCCAGGGGGAAAGCTCCTACAATGAGCAGTTCTTC. This encodes CASSSRPLQGESSYNEQFF.

This clonotype occurred a few times. This rearrangement joins TRBV7-2 to TRBJ1-2; 10 bases fit TRBD1. The CDR3 spans 14 residues. In germline, CDR1 is SGHTA, CDR2 FQGNSA. With 3 bases clipped from V and 8 bases from J, the junction kept 6 bases outside the gene matches. The CDR3, as DNA: TGTGCCAGCAGCTTGGGACAGGGGATTGTAGGCTACACCTTC. It is translated as CASSLGQGIVGYTF.